This passage covers 4 T cell receptor beta chains from one sample sequenced in a study of cytomegalovirus exposure and HLA in healthy donors. Vbeta (60) and Jbeta (13) primers were used in the PCR. This table comes from immunoSEQ multiplex PCR, and its TCRdb copy is limited to in-frame clones, with some not included. Of 150,000 to 200,000 clones in the sample, about four fifths were seen once. Material for sequencing was PBMCs. The receptors were sampled from a man aged 50 or older in good health and CMV-seronegative.

The chain is built from TRBV18 and TRBJ1-2; 9 bases agree with TRBD1. This CDR3 spans 14 amino acids. Germline CDR1 is KGHSH and CDR2 is LQKENI. The trim removed 6 bases at V and 8 bases at J, leaving 10 bases unmatched. The DNA for the CDR3 is TGTGCCAGCTCCCCCACAGGGGGCGCGGGGGGCTACACCTTC. This gives the protein CASSPTGGAGGYTF.

The chain has TRBV19 and TRBJ1-1; D is possibly TRBD1 (5 bases). Germline lookup yields CDR1 LNHDA and CDR2 SQIVND (reference sequence). The CDR3 is 11 amino acids. V was cut by 10 bases and J by 4 bases, with 10 bases left in between. Here the CDR3 DNA reads TGTGCCACCCAGGGTCGCACTGAAGCTTTCTTT. It codes for CATQGRTEAFF.

The J gene is TRBJ2-5, the V gene TRBV6-4; TRBD1 might be the D (6 bases). The germline V gene has CDR1 MRHNA and CDR2 SNTAGT. This CDR3 region has 15 residues. V was trimmed by 5 bases and J by 1 base, leaving 14 bases between them. CDR3 sequence: CASSQTPDSQETQYF. CDR3 nucleotide sequence: TGTGCCAGCAGTCAAACCCCGGACAGCCAAGAGACCCAGTACTTC.

This chain links TRBV7-2 with TRBJ2-5; no firm D call. The ends were cut back, 1 base at V and 4 bases at J, with 7 bases in the middle. CDR1 and CDR2 from the germline V gene are SGHTA and FQGNSA. CDR3 length: 13 amino acids. The CDR3: CASSLDSVETQYF. In DNA, the CDR3 is TGTGCCAGCAGCTTAGATTCAGTAGAGACCCAGTACTTC.